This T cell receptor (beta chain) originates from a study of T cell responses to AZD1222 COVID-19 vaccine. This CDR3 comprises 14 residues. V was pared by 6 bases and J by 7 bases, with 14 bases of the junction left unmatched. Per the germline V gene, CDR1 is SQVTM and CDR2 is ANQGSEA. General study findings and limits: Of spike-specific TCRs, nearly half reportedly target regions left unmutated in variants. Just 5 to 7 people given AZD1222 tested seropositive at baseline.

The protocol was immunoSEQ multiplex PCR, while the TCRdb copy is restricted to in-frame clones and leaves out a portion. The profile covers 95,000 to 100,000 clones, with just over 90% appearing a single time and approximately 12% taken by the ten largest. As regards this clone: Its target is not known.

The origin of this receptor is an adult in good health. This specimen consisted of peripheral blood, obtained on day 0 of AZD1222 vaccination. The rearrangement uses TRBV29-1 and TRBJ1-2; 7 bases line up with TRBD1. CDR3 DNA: TGCAGCGTGGACCCGACAGGGAGGGGAATTGGCTACACCTTC. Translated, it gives CSVDPTGRGIGYTF. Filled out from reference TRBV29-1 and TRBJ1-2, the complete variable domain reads SAVISQKPSRDICQRGTSLTIQCQVDSQVTMMFWYRQQPGQSLTLIATANQGSEATYESGFVIDKFPISRPNLTFSTLTVSNMSPEDSSIYLCSVDPTGRGIGYTFGSGTRLTVV.